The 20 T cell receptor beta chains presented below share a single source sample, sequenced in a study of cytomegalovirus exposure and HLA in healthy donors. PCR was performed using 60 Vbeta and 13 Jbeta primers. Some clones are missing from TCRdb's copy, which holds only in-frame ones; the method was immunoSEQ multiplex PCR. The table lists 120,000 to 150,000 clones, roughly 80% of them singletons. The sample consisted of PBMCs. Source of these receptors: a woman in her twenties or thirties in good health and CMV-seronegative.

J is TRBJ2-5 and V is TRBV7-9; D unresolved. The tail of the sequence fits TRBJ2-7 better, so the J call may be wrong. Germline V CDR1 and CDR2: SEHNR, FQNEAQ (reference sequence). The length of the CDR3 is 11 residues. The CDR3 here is CASSASYEQYF. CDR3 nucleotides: TGTGCCAGCAGCGCTTCCTACGAGCAGTACTTC.

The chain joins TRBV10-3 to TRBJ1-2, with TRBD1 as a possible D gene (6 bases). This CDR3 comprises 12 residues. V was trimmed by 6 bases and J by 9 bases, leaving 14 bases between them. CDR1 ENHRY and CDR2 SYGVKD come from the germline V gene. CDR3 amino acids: CAISGQTRSYTF. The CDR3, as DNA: TGTGCCATCAGCGGACAGACCCGGAGCTACACCTTC.

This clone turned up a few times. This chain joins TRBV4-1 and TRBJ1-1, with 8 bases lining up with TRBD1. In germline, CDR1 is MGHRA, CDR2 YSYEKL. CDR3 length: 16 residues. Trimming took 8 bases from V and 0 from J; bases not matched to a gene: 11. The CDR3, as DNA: TGCGCCAGCCGAAAGTGGGGGACAGGAATGAACACTGAAGCTTTCTTT. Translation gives CASRKWGTGMNTEAFF.

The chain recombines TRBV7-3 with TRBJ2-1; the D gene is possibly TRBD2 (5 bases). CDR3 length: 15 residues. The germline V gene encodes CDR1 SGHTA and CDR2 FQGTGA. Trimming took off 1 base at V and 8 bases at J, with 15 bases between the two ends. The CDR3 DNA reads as TGTGCCAGCAGCTTAAACCCCTCCGGGGAGTATGAGCAGTTCTTC. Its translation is CASSLNPSGEYEQFF.

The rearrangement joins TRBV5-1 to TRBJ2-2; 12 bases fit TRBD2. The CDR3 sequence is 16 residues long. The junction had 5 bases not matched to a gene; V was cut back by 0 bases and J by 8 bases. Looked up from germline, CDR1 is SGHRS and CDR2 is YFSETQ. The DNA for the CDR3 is TGCGCCAGCAGCTTGGAGACTAGCGGGAGTCCGGGGGAGCTGTTTTTT. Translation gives CASSLETSGSPGELFF. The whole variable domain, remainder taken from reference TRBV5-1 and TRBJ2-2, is KAGVTQTPRYLIKTRGQQVTLSCSPISGHRSVSWYQQTPGQGLQFLFEYFSETQRNKGNFPGRFSGRQFSNSRSEMNVSTLELGDSALYLCASSLETSGSPGELFFGEGSRLTVL.

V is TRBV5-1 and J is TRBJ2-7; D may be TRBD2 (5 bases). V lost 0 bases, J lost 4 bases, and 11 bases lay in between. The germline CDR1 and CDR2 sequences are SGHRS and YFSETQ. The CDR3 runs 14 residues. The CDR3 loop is CASSLGTTSYEQYF. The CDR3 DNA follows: TGCGCCAGCAGCTTGGGAACAACTAGTTACGAGCAGTACTTC.

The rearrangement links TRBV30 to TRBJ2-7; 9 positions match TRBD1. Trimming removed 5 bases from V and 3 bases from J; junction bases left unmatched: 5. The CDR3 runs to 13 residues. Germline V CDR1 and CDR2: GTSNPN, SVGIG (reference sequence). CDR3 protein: CAWARDRDYEQYF. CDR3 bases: TGTGCCTGGGCAAGGGACAGGGACTACGAGCAGTACTTC.

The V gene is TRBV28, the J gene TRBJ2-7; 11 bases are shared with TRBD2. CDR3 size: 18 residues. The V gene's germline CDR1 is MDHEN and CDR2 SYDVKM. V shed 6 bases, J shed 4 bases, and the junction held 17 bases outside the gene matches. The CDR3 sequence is CASRPLGDGGTSGYEQYF. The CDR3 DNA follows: TGTGCCAGCAGGCCTCTAGGGGACGGCGGGACTAGCGGTTACGAGCAGTACTTC.

The DNA for the CDR3 is TGTGCCAGCAGCTTAGTAACAGGGGCTAATGAAAAACTGTTTTTT. It translates to CASSLVTGANEKLFF. The J gene is TRBJ1-4, the V gene TRBV11-3; 7 bases align to TRBD1. This CDR3 region has 15 residues. Germline V lookup: CDR1 SGHNT, CDR2 YENEEA. V shed 1 base, J shed 3 bases, and the junction held 2 bases outside the gene matches. The full variable domain, with the rest looked up from reference TRBV11-3 and TRBJ1-4, is EAGVVQSPRYKIIEKKQPVAFWCNPISGHNTLYWYLQNLGQGPELLIRYENEEAVDDSQLPKDRFSAERLKGVDSTLKIQPAELGDSAVYLCASSLVTGANEKLFFGSGTQLSVL.

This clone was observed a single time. CDR3 DNA sequence: TGTGCCAGCAGTAGCGGGCCGAACTCTGGGGCCAACGTCCTGACTTTC. Amino acids: CASSSGPNSGANVLTF. The genes are TRBV27 and TRBJ2-6, with D maybe TRBD2 (6 bases). This CDR3 has 16 amino acids. The germline V gene encodes CDR1 MNHEY and CDR2 SMNVEV (reference sequence). V was clipped by 5 bases and J by 0 bases, with 11 bases between them.

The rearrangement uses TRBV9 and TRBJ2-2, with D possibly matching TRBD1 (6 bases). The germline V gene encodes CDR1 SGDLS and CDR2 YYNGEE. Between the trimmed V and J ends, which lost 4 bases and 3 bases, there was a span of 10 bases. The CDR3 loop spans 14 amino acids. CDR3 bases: TGTGCCAGCAGCCTTCAGGGGCACACCGGGGAGCTGTTTTTT. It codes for CASSLQGHTGELFF.

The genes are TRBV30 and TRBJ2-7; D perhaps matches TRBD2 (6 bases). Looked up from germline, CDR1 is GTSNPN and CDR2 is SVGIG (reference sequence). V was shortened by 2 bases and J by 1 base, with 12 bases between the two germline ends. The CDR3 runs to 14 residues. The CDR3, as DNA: TGTGCCTGGAGTTCTCGGGACTTATCCTACGAGCAGTACTTC. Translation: CAWSSRDLSYEQYF.

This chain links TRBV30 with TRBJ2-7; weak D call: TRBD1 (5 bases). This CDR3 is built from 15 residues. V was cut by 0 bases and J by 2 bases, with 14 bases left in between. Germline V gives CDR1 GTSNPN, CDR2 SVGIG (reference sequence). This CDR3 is CAWSVGAARAYEQYF. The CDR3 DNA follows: TGTGCCTGGAGTGTAGGGGCCGCCAGGGCCTACGAGCAGTACTTC.

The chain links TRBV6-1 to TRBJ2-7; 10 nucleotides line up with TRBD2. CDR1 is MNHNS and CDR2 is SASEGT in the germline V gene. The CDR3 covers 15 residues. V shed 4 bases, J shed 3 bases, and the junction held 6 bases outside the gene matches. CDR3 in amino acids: CASSVSGGGYYEQYF. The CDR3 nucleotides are TGTGCCAGCAGTGTAAGCGGGGGGGGGTACTACGAGCAGTACTTC.

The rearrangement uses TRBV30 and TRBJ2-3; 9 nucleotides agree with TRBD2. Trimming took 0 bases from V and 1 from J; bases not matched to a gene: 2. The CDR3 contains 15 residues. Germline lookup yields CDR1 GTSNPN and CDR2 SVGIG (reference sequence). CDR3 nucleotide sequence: TGTGCCTGGAGTGTTGGCGGGGGGGGCACAGATACGCAGTATTTT. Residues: CAWSVGGGGTDTQYF.

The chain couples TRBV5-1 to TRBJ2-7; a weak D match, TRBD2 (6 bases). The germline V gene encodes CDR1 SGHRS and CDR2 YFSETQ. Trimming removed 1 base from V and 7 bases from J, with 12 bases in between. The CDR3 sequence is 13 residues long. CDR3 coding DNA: TGCGCCAGCAGCTTGCAGGCGGCGGGGGAGCAGTACTTC. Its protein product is CASSLQAAGEQYF.

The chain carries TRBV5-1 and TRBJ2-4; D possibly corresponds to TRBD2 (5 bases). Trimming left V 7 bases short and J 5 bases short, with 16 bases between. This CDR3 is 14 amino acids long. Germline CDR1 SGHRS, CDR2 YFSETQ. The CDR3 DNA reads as TGCGCCAGCGCGCCTCCCGGGGTAGAAAACATTCAGTACTTC. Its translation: CASAPPGVENIQYF.

The CDR3 spells CASSVRATSGSKSKNIQYF. CDR3 DNA: TGTGCCAGCAGCGTCCGAGCGACTAGCGGGAGTAAATCCAAAAACATTCAGTACTTC. J is TRBJ2-4 and V is TRBV7-8; 12 bases are a match to TRBD2. J gave up 2 bases and V 5 bases, and 13 bases lay outside the gene matches. The CDR3 contains 19 residues. Germline loops: CDR1 SGHVS, CDR2 FQNEAQ.

CDR3 protein: CASTFSGSSYNEQFF. CDR3 nucleotides: TGTGCCAGCACCTTTTCAGGTAGCTCCTACAATGAGCAGTTCTTC. The chain joins TRBV5-6 to TRBJ2-1; D is unclear. The CDR3 contains 15 residues. The germline gives CDR1 SGHDT, CDR2 YYEEEE. The ends were cut back, 6 bases at V and 0 bases at J, with 13 bases in the middle.

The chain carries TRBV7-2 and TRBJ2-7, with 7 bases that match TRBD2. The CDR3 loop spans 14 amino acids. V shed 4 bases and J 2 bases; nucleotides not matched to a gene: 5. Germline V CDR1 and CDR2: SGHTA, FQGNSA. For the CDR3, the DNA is TGTGCCAGCAGCTGGGGGGGGGACCCCTACGAGCAGTACTTC. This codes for CASSWGGDPYEQYF.